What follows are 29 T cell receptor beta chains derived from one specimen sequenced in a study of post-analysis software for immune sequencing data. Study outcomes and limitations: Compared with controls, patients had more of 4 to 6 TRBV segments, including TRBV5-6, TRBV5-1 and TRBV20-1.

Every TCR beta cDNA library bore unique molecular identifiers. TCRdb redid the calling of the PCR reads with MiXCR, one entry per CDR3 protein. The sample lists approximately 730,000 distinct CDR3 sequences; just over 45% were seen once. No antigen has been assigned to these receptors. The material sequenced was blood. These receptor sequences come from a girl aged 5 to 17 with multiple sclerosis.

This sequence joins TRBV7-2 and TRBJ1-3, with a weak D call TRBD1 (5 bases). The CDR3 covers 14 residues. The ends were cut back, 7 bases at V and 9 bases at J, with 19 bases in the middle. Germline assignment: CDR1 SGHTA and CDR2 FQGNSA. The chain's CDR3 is CASTPQGGSGTIYF. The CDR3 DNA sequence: TGTGCCAGCACCCCCCAGGGAGGGTCGGGCACCATATATTTT.

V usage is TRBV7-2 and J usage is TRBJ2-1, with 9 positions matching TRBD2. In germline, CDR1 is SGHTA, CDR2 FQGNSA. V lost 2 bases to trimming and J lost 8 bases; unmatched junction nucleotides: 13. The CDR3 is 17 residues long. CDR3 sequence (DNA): TGTGCCAGCAGCTTACCCCACCCCTTACTAGCGGGCGATGAGCAGTTCTTC. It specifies CASSLPHPLLAGDEQFF.

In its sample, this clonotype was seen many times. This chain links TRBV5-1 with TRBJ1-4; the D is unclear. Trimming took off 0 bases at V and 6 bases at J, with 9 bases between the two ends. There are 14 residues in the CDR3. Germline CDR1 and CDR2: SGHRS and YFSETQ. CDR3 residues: CASSLGQDYEKLFF. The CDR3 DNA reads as TGCGCCAGCAGCTTGGGGCAGGATTATGAAAAACTGTTTTTT.

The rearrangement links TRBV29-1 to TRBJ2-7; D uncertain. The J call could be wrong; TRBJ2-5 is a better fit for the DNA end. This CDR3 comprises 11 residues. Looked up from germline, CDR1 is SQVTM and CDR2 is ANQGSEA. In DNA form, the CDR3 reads TGCAGCGTTGAGGATGGGCAGACCCAGTACTTC. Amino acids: CSVEDGQTQYF.

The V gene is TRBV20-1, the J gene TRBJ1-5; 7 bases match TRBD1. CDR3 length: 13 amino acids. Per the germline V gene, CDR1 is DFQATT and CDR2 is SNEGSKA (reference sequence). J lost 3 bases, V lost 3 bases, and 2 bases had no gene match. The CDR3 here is CSASDRVNQPQHF. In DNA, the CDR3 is TGCAGTGCTAGCGACAGGGTCAATCAGCCCCAGCATTTT.

DNA for the CDR3: TGTGCCAGCAGTCCTACCGGGACTAGCGGGATCCACGAGCAGTACTTC. This sequence encodes CASSPTGTSGIHEQYF. The V call is TRBV7-9, the J call TRBJ2-5; 13 bases are a match to TRBD2. The better agreement between TRBJ2-7 and the DNA end casts doubt on the J call. This CDR3 region has 16 residues. CDR1 is SEHNR and CDR2 is FQNEAQ in the germline V gene (reference sequence).

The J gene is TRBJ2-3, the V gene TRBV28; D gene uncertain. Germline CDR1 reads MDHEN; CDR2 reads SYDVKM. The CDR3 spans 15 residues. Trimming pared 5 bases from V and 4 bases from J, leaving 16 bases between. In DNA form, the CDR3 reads TGTGCCAGCAGTCCCTCCGATGACCGGGCAGATACGCAGTATTTT. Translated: CASSPSDDRADTQYF. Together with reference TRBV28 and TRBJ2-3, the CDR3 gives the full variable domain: DVKVTQSSRYLVKRTGEKVFLECVQDMDHENMFWYRQDPGLGLRLIYFSYDVKMKEKGDIPEGYSVSREKKERFSLILESASTNQTSMYLCASSPSDDRADTQYFGPGTRLTVL.

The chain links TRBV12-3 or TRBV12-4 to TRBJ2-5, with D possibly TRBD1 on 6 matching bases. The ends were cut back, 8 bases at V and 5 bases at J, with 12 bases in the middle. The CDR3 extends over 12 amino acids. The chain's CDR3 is CASQQGWETQYF. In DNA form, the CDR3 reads TGTGCCAGCCAACAGGGTTGGGAGACCCAGTACTTC.

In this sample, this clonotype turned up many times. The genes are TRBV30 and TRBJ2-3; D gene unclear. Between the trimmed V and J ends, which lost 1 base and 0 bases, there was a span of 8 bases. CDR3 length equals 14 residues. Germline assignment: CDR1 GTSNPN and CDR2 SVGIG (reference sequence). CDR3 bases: TGTGCCTGGAGTGCGTTTACTAGCACAGATACGCAGTATTTT. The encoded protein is CAWSAFTSTDTQYF.

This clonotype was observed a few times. The CDR3 sequence is CSAPSGHSNYGYTF. CDR3 nucleotide sequence: TGCAGTGCCCCATCAGGACACTCTAACTATGGCTACACCTTC. The chain is built from TRBV20-1 and TRBJ1-2, with TRBD1 as a possible D gene (5 bases). V was cut by 6 bases and J by 0 bases, with 14 bases left in between. The CDR3 totals 14 residues. Germline V gene lookup returns CDR1 DFQATT and CDR2 SNEGSKA (reference sequence).

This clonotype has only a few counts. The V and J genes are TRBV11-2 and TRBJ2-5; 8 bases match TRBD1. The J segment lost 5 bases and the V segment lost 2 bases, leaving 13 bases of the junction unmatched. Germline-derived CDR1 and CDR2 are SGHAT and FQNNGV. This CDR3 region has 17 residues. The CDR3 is CASSLRPTGQAGETQYF. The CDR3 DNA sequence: TGTGCCAGCAGCTTACGGCCCACGGGACAGGCTGGTGAGACCCAGTACTTC.

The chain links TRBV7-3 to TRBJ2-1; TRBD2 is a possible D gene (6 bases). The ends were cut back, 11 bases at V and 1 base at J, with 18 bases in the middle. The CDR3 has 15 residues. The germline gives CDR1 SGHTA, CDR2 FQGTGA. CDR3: CASSGDGRSYNEQFF. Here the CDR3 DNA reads TGTGCCTCGTCGGGAGACGGCCGGTCCTACAATGAGCAGTTCTTC.

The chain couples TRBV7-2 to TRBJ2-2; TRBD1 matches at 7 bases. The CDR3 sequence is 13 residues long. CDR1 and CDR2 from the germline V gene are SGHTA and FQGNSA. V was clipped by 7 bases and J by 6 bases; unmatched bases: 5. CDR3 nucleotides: TGTGCCAGCAAGGGGGCAGGGTCCGGGGAGCTGTTTTTT. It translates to CASKGAGSGELFF.

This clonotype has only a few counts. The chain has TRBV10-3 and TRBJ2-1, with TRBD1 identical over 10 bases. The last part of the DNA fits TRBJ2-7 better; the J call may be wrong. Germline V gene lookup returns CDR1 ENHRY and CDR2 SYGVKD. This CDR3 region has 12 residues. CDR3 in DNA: TGTGCCATCGGACAGGGGGGATACGAGCAGTACTTC. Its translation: CAIGQGGYEQYF.

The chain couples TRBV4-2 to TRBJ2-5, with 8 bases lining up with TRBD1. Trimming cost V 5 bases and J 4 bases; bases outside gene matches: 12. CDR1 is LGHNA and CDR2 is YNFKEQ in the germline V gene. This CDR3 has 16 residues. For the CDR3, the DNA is TGTGCCAGCAGCGCCCTACAGGGGGTGGATCGAGAGACCCAGTACTTC. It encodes CASSALQGVDRETQYF.

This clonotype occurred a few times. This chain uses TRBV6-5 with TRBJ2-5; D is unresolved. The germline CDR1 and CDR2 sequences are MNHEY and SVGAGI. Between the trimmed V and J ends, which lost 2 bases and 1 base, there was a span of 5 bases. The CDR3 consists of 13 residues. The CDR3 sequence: CASSYTSQETQYF. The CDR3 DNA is TGTGCCAGCAGTTACACCTCCCAAGAGACCCAGTACTTC.

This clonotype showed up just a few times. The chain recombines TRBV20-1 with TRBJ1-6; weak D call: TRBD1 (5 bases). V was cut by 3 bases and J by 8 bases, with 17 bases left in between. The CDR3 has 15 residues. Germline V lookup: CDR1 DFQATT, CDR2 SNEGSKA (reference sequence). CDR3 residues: CSASPIDRDDSPLHF. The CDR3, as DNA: TGCAGTGCTAGTCCGATCGATCGGGACGATTCACCCCTCCACTTT.

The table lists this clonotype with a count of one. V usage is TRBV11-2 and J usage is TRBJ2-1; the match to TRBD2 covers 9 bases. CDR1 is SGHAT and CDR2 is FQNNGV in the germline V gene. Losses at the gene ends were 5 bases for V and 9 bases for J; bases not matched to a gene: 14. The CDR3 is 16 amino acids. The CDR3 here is CASSPLAGKGGGEQFF. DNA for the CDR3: TGTGCCAGCAGCCCTCTAGCGGGAAAGGGAGGAGGTGAGCAGTTCTTC.

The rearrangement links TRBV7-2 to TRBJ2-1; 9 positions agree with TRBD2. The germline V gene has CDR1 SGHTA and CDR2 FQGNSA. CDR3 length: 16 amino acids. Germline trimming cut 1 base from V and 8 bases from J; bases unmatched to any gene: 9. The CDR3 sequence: CASSLERLAGFDEQFF. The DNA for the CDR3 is TGTGCCAGCAGCTTAGAACGGCTAGCGGGATTCGATGAGCAGTTCTTC.

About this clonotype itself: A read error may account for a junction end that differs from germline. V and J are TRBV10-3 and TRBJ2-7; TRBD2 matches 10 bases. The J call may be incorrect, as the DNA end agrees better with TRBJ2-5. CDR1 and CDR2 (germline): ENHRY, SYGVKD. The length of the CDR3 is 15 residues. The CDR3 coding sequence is TGTGCCATCAGTCAGTCGCCTAGCGGGAGAGAGACCCAGTACTTC. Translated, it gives CAISQSPSGRETQYF.

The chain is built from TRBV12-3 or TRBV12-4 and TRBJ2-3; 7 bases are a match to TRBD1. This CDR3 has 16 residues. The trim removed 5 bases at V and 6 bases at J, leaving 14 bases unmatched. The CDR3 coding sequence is TGTGCCAGCAGTCCGGACGGGACAGCGGATGTGGATACGCAGTATTTT. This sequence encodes CASSPDGTADVDTQYF.

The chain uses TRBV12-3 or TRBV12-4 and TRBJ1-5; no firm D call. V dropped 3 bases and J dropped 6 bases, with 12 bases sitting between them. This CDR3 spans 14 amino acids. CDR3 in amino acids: CASSFSGESQPQHF. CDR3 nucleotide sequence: TGTGCCAGCAGTTTTTCGGGAGAAAGTCAGCCCCAGCATTTT.

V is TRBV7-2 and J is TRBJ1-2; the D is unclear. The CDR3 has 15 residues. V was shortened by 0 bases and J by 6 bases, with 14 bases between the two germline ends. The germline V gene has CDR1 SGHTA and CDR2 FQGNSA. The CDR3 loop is CASSLALRYSDGYTF. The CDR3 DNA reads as TGTGCCAGCAGCTTAGCGCTACGATATTCAGATGGCTACACCTTC.

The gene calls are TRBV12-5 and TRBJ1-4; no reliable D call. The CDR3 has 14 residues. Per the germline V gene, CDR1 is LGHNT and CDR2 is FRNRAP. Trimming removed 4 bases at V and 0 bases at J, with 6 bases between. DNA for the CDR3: TGTGCTAGTGGTTCGGGCGCAACTAATGAAAAACTGTTTTTT. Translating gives CASGSGATNEKLFF.

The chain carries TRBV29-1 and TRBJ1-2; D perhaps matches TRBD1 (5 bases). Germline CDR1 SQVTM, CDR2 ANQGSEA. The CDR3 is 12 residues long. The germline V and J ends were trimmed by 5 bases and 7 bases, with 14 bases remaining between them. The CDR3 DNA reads TGCAGCGTTCTGACAGAACTATTTGGCTACACCTTC. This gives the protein CSVLTELFGYTF.

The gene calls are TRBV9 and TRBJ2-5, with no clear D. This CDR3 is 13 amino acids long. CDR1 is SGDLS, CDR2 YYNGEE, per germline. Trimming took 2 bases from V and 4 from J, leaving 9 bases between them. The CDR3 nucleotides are TGTGCCAGCAGCGTCTCAGGTTTAGAGACCCAGTACTTC. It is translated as CASSVSGLETQYF.

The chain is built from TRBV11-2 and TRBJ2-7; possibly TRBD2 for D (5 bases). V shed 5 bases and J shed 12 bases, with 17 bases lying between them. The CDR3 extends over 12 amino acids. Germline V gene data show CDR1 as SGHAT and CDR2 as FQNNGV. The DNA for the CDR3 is TGTGCCAGCAGCGCCGCTAGCATTTTTCGGTACTTC. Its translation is CASSAASIFRYF.

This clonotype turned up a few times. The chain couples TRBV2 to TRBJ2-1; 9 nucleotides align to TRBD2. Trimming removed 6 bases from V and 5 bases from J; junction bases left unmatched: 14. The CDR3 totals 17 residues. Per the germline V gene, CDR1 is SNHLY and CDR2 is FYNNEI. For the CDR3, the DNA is TGTGCCAGCAGGCCTGGTCTCCGACTAGCGGAGAACAATGAGCAGTTCTTC. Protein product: CASRPGLRLAENNEQFF.

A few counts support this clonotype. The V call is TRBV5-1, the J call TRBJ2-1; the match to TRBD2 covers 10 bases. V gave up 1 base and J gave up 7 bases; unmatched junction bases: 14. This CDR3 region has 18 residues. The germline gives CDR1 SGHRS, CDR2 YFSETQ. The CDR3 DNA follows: TGCGCCAGCAGCTTGAAGCGGGAGGGCCCCCTCCGAAGTAATGAGCAGTTCTTC. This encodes CASSLKREGPLRSNEQFF.